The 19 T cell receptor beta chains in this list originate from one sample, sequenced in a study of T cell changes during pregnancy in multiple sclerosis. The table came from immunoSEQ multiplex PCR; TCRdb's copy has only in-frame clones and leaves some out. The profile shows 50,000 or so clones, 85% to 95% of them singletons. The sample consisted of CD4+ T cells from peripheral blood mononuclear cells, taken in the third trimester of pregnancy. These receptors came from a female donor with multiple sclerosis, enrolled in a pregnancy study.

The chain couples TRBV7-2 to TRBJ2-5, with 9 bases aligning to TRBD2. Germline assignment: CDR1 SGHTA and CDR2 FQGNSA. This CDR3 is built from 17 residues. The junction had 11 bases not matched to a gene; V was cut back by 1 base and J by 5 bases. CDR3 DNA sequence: TGTGCCAGCAGCTTAGTTTCAGCGGGGGGCAACAGGGAGACCCAGTACTTC. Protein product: CASSLVSAGGNRETQYF.

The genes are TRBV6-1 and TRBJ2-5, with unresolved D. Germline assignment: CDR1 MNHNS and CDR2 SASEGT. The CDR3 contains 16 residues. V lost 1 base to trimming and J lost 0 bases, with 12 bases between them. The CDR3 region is CASSEGVRHHQETQYF. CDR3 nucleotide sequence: TGTGCCAGCAGTGAAGGAGTGAGGCATCACCAAGAGACCCAGTACTTC.

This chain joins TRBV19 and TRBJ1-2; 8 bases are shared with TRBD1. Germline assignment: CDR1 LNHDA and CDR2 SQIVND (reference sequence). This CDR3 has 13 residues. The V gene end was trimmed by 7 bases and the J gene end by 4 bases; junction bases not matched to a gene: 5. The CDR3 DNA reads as TGTGCCAGTAATAGACAGGGGTCCTATGGCTACACCTTC. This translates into CASNRQGSYGYTF. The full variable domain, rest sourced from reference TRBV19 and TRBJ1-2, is DGGITQSPKYLFRKEGQNVTLSCEQNLNHDAMYWYRQDPGQGLRLIYYSQIVNDFQKGDIAEGYSVSREKKESFPLTVTSAQKNPTAFYLCASNRQGSYGYTFGSGTRLTVV.

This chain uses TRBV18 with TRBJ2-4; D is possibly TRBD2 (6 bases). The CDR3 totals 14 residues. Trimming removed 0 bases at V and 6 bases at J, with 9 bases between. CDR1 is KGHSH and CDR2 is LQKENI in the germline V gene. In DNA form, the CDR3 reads TGTGCCAGCTCACCACCGGGACTTCGAAACATTCAGTACTTC. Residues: CASSPPGLRNIQYF.

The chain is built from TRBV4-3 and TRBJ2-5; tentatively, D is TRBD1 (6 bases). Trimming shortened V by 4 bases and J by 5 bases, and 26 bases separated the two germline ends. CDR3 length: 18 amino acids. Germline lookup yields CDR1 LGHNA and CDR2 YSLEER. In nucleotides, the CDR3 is TGCGCCAGCAGCCCGCAGCCTCAGGGGACAACGCCCGGGGAGACCCAGTACTTC. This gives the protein CASSPQPQGTTPGETQYF.

CDR3: CASSPRSGQGSRSPLHF. Written as DNA, the CDR3 is TGTGCCAGCTCACCACGGTCGGGACAGGGCAGTCGTTCACCCCTCCACTTT. The chain uses TRBV18 and TRBJ1-6, with 9 bases identical to TRBD1. CDR1 and CDR2 (germline): KGHSH, LQKENI. This CDR3 has 17 residues. V gave up 1 base and J gave up 9 bases; unmatched junction bases: 10.

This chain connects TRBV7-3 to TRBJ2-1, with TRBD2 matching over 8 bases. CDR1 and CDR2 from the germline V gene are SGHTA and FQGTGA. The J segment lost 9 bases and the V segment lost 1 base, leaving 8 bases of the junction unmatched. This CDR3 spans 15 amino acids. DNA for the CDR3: TGTGCCAGCAGCTTAATCGCGACTAGCGCGAGTGAGCAGTTCTTC. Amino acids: CASSLIATSASEQFF.

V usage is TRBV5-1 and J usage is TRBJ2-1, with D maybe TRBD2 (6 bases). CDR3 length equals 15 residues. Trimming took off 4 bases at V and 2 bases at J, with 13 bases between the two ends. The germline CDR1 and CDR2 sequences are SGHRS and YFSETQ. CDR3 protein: CASSLARTTYNEQFF. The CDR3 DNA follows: TGCGCCAGCAGCCTAGCGAGGACGACCTACAATGAGCAGTTCTTC.

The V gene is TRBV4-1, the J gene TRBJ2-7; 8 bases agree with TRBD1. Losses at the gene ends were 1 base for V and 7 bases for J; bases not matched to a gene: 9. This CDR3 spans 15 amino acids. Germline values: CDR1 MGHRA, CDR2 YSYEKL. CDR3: CASSQAVRGRREQYF. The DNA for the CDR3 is TGCGCCAGCAGCCAAGCAGTCAGGGGGCGGAGGGAGCAGTACTTC.

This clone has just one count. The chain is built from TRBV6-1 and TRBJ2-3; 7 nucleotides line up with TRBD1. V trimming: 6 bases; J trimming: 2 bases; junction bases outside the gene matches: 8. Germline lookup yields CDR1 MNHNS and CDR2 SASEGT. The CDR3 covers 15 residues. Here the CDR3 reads CASRERQGPTDTQYF. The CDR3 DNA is TGTGCCAGCAGGGAGAGACAGGGCCCCACAGATACGCAGTATTTT.

The DNA for the CDR3 is TGCGCCAGCAGCCAAGCCGGAGGGTTGGGAGCTTTCTTT. This gives the protein CASSQAGGLGAFF. This chain uses TRBV4-3 with TRBJ1-1; D is undetermined. Germline assignment: CDR1 LGHNA and CDR2 YSLEER. V was pared by 1 base and J by 10 bases, with 13 bases between. CDR3 length: 13 amino acids.

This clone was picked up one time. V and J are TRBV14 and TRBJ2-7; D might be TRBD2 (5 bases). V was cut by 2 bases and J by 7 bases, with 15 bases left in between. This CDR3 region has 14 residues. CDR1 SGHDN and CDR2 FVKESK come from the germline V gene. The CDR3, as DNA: TGTGCCAGCAGCCAAAAAGGGAGCCTCGGGGAGCAGTACTTC. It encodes CASSQKGSLGEQYF.

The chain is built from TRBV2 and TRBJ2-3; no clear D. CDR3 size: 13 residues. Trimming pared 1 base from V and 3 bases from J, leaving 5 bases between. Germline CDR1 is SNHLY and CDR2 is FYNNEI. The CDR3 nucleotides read TGTGCCAGCAGTGAAGTGACTACAGATACGCAGTATTTT. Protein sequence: CASSEVTTDTQYF.

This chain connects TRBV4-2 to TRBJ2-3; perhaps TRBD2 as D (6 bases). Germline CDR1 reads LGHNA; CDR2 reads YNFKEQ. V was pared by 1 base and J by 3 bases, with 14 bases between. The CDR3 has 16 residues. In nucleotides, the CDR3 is TGTGCCAGCAGCCAAGGTGGAGGGGCCCCTACAGATACGCAGTATTTT. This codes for CASSQGGGAPTDTQYF.

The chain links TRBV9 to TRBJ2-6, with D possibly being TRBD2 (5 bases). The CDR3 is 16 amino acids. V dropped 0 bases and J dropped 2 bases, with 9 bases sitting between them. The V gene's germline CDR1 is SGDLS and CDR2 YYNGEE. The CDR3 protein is CASSVAGFAGANVLTF. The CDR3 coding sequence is TGTGCCAGCAGCGTAGCGGGGTTTGCTGGGGCCAACGTCCTGACTTTC.

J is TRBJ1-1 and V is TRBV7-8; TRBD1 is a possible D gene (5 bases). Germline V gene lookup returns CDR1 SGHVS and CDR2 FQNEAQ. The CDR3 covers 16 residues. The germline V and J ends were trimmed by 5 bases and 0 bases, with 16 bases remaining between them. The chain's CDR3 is CASSLREGPMNTEAFF. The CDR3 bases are TGTGCCAGCAGCCTCCGGGAGGGACCTATGAACACTGAAGCTTTCTTT.

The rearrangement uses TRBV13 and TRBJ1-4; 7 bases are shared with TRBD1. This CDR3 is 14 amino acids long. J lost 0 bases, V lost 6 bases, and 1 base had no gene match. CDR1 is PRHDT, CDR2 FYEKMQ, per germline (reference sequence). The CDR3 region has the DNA TGTGCCAGCAGGACAGGGCCAACTAATGAAAAACTGTTTTTT. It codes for CASRTGPTNEKLFF.

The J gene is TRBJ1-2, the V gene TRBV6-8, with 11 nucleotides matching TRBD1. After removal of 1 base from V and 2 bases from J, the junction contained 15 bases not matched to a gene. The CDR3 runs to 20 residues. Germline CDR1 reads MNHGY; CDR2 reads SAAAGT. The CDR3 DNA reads TGTGCCAGCAGTTACTTCGGACAGGGGGCGCATGTCTCCCCCAACTATGGCTACACCTTC. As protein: CASSYFGQGAHVSPNYGYTF.

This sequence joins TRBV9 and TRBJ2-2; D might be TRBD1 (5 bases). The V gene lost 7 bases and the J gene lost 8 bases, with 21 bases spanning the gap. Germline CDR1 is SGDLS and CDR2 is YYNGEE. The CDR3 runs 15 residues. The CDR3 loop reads CASCRSTVLEGELFF. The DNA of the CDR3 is TGTGCCAGCTGTCGCTCGACAGTCCTAGAAGGGGAGCTGTTTTTT.